This is a list of T cell receptor beta chains from one sample in a study of shared clonotypes between healthy human individuals. Profiling relied on immunoSEQ multiplex PCR, and the TCRdb table lists in-frame clones only, not all of them. The repertoire has approximately 2,300,000 clones, just under 95% of them found once; the top ten carry 0.37%. Sequencing was performed on naive CD4+ T cells from PBMCs. The receptors were sampled from a man younger than 30 in good health. Some clones in this sample may be carry-over from other donors' samples. Each CDR3 is given with its conserved first and last residue. D genes are given only for firm matches. Part of the rows lack a size; the others show once, few, many or a class for expanded clones.

TRBJ2-1	NA	TRBV28	NA	TGTGCCAGCGGTACCCTCTATGAGCAGTTCTTC	CASGTLYEQFF
TRBJ2-7	NA	TRBV28	NA	TGTGCCAGCGAAAGCCGACAGCCCTACGAGCAGTACTTC	CASESRQPYEQYF
TRBJ1-5	NA	TRBV28	NA	TGTGCCAGCAGTTTAAGTCATCAGCCCCAGCATTTT	CASSLSHQPQHF
TRBJ2-5	few	TRBV7-2	NA	TGTGCCAGCAGCCAACAAGAGACCCAGTACTTC	CASSQQETQYF
TRBJ2-1	NA	TRBV5-1	TRBD1	TGCGCCAGCAGCCGGTCCGGGACAGCGTACAATGAGCAGTTCTTC	CASSRSGTAYNEQFF
TRBJ2-1	NA	TRBV5-1	TRBD1	TGCGCCAGCAGCCCCGGGACAGGGAGGACTCATCCTACGAATGAGCAGTTCTTC	CASSPGTGRTHPTNEQFF
TRBJ1-4	NA	TRBV5-6	TRBD1	TGTGCCAGCAGCCTTCCGGGACAGATTAATGAAAAACTGTTTTTT	CASSLPGQINEKLFF
TRBJ1-2	NA	TRBV19	NA	TGTGCCAGTTGGGGGGGAGGCTATGGCTACACCTTC	CASWGGGYGYTF
TRBJ1-5	NA	TRBV6-1	NA	TGTGCCAGCCAAACGACAGGTTATAGCAATCAGCCCCAGCATTTT	CASQTTGYSNQPQHF
TRBJ1-2	NA	TRBV28	TRBD1	TGTGCCAGCAGCACCGGACAGGCGCTATATGGCTACACCTTC	CASSTGQALYGYTF
TRBJ1-2	NA	TRBV18	NA	TGTGCCAGCGCCCCGGATTCGGGGGGCTATGGCTACACCTTC	CASAPDSGGYGYTF
TRBJ2-3	NA	TRBV29-1	TRBD2	TGCAGCGTTGGGGGGGGGTCTAGTGCAGATACGCAGTATTTT	CSVGGGSSADTQYF
TRBJ2-4	NA	TRBV9	TRBD2	TGTGCCAGCAGCCTGTCGGGAGGGGTAAACATTCAGTACTTC	CASSLSGGVNIQYF
TRBJ2-5	NA	TRBV6-1	NA	TGTGCCAGCAGTGAGGCCGGTGGAGAGACCCAGTACTTC	CASSEAGGETQYF
TRBJ2-7	NA	TRBV15	NA	TGTGCCACCAGCAGGGGTAGACAGCCCTACGAGCAGTACTTC	CATSRGRQPYEQYF
TRBJ1-1	NA	TRBV28	NA	TGTGCCAGCAGCTGGGGGTCTCTGAACACTGAAGCTTTCTTT	CASSWGSLNTEAFF
TRBJ2-3	NA	TRBV15	NA	TGTGCCACCAGCAGAGAGGCGGGTCTTGGCGCCGGCACAGATACGCAGTATTTT	CATSREAGLGAGTDTQYF
TRBJ2-7	NA	TRBV25-1	NA	TGTGCCAGCAGTCCACTAGCTGGCGAGCAGTACTTC	CASSPLAGEQYF
TRBJ1-1	NA	TRBV5-1	TRBD1	TGCGCCAGCAGCCCAATCAACAGGGGAGGTAGCACTGAAGCTTTCTTT	CASSPINRGGSTEAFF
TRBJ2-7	NA	TRBV19	TRBD2	TGTGCCAGTAGTATAGTTGCCCCACTAGCGCCGTACGAGCAGTACTTC	CASSIVAPLAPYEQYF
TRBJ1-1	NA	TRBV28	NA	TGTGCCAGCATTGAATGGGGAGTGAACACTGAAGCTTTCTTT	CASIEWGVNTEAFF
TRBJ2-7	NA	TRBV6-1	TRBD1	TGTGCCAGCAGCGGGGACAGGGTTGTCTACGAGCAGTACTTC	CASSGDRVVYEQYF
TRBJ2-7	NA	TRBV9	TRBD2	TGTGCCAGCAGCGTCACTAGCGAGCCCTACGAGCAGTACTTC	CASSVTSEPYEQYF
TRBJ1-1	few	TRBV20-1	NA	TGCAGTGCCTCCAAAGGGTTTGATTCTGGGTTT	CSASKGFDSGF
TRBJ1-5	NA	TRBV6-5	NA	TGTGCCAGCAAGGGCCAGGGCCAGCCCCAGCATTTT	CASKGQGQPQHF
TRBJ2-5	NA	TRBV5-1	NA	TGCGCCAGCAGCACGGGACTGGGAGGAGAGACCCAGTACTTC	CASSTGLGGETQYF
TRBJ2-3	NA	TRBV7-3	TRBD2	TGTGCCAGCAGCTTAAGCGGGAGGTCCCAAACTTTCACAGATACGCAGTATTTT	CASSLSGRSQTFTDTQYF
TRBJ1-2	NA	TRBV5-1	NA	TGCGCCAGCAGCTTGGAGGCAGCGAGCTATGGCTACACCTTC	CASSLEAASYGYTF
TRBJ2-7	once	TRBV6-5	NA	TGTGCCAGCAGCCGATCGACTGGTCCGGGCGAGCAGTACTTC	CASSRSTGPGEQYF
TRBJ2-2	NA	TRBV6-5	TRBD2	TGTGCCAGCAGGGGGCTAGCGGCGAACACCGGGGAGCTGTTTTTT	CASRGLAANTGELFF
TRBJ1-6	NA	TRBV5-6	NA	TGTGCCAGCAGCTGGGGGCGGGACACACCACCCCTCCACTTT	CASSWGRDTPPLHF
TRBJ1-5	NA	TRBV28	NA	TGTGCCAGCAGTTTATTCAGGGCTGGGGCCTATCAGCCCCAGCATTTT	CASSLFRAGAYQPQHF
TRBJ2-7	NA	TRBV7-2	NA	TGTGCCAGCAGCCTCGCCGGGACAGAGCAGTACTTC	CASSLAGTEQYF
TRBJ2-5	NA	TRBV7-2	NA	TGTGCCAGCAGCTTAGACCTGACAGGATGGGAGACCCAGTACTTC	CASSLDLTGWETQYF
TRBJ1-5	once	TRBV6-5	NA	TGTGCCAGCAGTCCCAGTCTTCTTAGCAATCAGCCCCAGCATTTT	CASSPSLLSNQPQHF
TRBJ2-7	NA	TRBV28	TRBD2	TGTGCCAGCAGTACCCCCGGGGGGGTTAAGGACGAGCAGTACTTC	CASSTPGGVKDEQYF
TRBJ2-5	NA	TRBV7-2	TRBD1	TGTGCCAGCAGCTTAGGTTTGGGACAGGGGTCTGCAGAGACCCAGTACTTC	CASSLGLGQGSAETQYF
TRBJ2-7	NA	TRBV7-9	TRBD2	TGTGCCAGCTCGGGACTAGCGGGAGAGAGTGGCTACGAGCAGTACTTC	CASSGLAGESGYEQYF
TRBJ2-7	NA	TRBV28	NA	TGTGCCAGCAGTTTAGAGATTCCCTACGAGCAGTACTTC	CASSLEIPYEQYF
TRBJ2-6	NA	TRBV10-3	NA	TGTGCCATCAGCTCAGCGAAGCTATCTGGGGCCAACGTCCTGACTTTC	CAISSAKLSGANVLTF
TRBJ2-7	NA	TRBV5-1	NA	TGCGCCAGCAGCTTGGATCTGGGAGAGCAGTACTTC	CASSLDLGEQYF
TRBJ1-3	NA	TRBV19	NA	TGTGCCAGTAGTTCACGGACTGTCTCTGGAAACACCATATATTTT	CASSSRTVSGNTIYF
TRBJ1-1	NA	TRBV2	TRBD1	TGTGCCAGCAGCTCAGGGGGCGCAGTAAACACTGAAGCTTTCTTT	CASSSGGAVNTEAFF
TRBJ2-1	NA	TRBV4-1	TRBD2	TGCGCCAGCAGCCGTCAACTAGCGGAAGGCTACAATGAGCAGTTCTTC	CASSRQLAEGYNEQFF
TRBJ1-2	NA	TRBV9	TRBD1	TGTGCCAGCAGCGAGAGACCCCCGGGACAGGGGTCCCATGGCTACACCTTC	CASSERPPGQGSHGYTF
TRBJ2-5	NA	TRBV7-3	NA	TGTGCCAGCAGCTCACTACGAGAGACCCAGTACTTC	CASSSLRETQYF
TRBJ1-1	NA	TRBV29-1	NA	TGCAGCGTTGAAGAGGGCAGTATGAACACTGAAGCTTTCTTT	CSVEEGSMNTEAFF
TRBJ1-4	NA	TRBV28	NA	TGTGCCAGCACCCTCCGGAGGGGTTTTGATGAAAAACTGTTTTTT	CASTLRRGFDEKLFF
TRBJ1-4	NA	TRBV7-8	TRBD1	TGTGCCAGCAGACTAGGACAGGCTAATGAAAAACTGTTTTTT	CASRLGQANEKLFF